The source of this T cell receptor beta chain is a study of regulatory T cells in long-lasting Graves disease. Study-wide points: No thyroid tissue was studied; the work used peripheral blood only.

Building of the TCR beta libraries involved iRepertoire HTBI primers and Arm-PCR of CDR3 regions. From the multiplex PCR reads, TCRdb called clonotypes with MiXCR, one entry per CDR3 protein. The table records hundreds of thousands of distinct CDR3 sequences, 20% to 25% of them present only once. Time point indicated: persistent/refractory GD, antithyroid drugs over 5 years with positive TRAb. There was RNA extracted from PBMCs, and the TCR library was made from it. Each patient gave around 9.7 milliliters of EDTA-anticoagulated peripheral blood. For this clonotype: Its antigen remains unknown.

The sequenced sample was peripheral blood mononuclear cells (PBMCs), obtained when the disease was refractory, from a patient treated with antithyroid drugs. The receptor comes from a female donor with Graves disease.

Here the CDR3 DNA reads TGTGCCAGCAGTTACTCGAGTAAAGGGGCCGCCACAGATACGCAGTATTTT. Translation: CASSYSSKGAATDTQYF. The rearrangement links TRBV6-2 or TRBV6-3 to TRBJ2-3, with a possible D match to TRBD1 (5 bases). CDR3 length: 17 amino acids. CDR1 and CDR2 (germline): MNHEY, SVGEGT. The germline V and J ends were trimmed by 0 bases and 2 bases, with 15 bases remaining between them.